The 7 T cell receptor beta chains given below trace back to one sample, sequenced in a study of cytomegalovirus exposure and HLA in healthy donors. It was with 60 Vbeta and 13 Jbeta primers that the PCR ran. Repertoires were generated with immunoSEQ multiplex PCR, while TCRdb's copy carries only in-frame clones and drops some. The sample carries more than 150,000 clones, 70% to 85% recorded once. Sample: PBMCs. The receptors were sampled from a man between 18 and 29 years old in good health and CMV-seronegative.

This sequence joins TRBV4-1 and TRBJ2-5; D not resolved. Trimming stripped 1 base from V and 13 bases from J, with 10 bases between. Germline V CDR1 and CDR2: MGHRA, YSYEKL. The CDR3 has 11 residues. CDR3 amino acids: CASSQGAPPYF. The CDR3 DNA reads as TGCGCCAGCAGCCAAGGGGCACCCCCGTACTTC.

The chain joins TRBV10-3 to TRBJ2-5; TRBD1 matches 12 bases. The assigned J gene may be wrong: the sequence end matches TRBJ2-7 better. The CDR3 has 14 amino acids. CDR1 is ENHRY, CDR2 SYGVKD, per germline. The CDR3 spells CAISPGTGGDEQYF. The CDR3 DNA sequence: TGTGCCATCAGTCCCGGGACAGGGGGCGACGAGCAGTACTTC.

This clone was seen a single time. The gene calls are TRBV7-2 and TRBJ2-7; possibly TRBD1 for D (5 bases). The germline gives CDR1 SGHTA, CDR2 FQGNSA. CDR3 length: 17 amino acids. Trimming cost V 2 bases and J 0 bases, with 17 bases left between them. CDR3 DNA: TGTGCCAGCAGCTTATCTCTGGGGCAGATCTACTCCTACGAGCAGTACTTC. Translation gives CASSLSLGQIYSYEQYF.

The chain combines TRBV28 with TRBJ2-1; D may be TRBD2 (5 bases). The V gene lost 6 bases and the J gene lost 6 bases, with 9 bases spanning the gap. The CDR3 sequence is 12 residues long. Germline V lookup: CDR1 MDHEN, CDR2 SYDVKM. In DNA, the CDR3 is TGTGCCAGCAGCCAACTAGTCAATGAGCAGTTCTTC. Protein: CASSQLVNEQFF.

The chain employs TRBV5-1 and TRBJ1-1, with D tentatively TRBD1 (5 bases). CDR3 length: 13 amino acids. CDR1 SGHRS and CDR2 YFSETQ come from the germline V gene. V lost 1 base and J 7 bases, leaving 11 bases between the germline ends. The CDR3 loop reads CASSLSGEREAFF. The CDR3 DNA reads TGCGCCAGCAGCTTGTCGGGGGAACGTGAAGCTTTCTTT.

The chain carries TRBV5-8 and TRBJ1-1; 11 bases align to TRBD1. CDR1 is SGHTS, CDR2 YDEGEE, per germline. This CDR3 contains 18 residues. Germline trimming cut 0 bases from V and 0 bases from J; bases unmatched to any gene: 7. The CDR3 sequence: CASSLEWTGGGMNTEAFF. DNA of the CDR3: TGTGCCAGCAGCTTGGAGTGGACAGGGGGCGGAATGAACACTGAAGCTTTCTTT.

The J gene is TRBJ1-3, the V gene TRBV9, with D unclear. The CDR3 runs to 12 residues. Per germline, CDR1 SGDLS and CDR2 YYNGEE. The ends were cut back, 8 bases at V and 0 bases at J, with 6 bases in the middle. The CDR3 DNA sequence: TGTGCCAGTACATCCTCTGGAAACACCATATATTTT. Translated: CASTSSGNTIYF.